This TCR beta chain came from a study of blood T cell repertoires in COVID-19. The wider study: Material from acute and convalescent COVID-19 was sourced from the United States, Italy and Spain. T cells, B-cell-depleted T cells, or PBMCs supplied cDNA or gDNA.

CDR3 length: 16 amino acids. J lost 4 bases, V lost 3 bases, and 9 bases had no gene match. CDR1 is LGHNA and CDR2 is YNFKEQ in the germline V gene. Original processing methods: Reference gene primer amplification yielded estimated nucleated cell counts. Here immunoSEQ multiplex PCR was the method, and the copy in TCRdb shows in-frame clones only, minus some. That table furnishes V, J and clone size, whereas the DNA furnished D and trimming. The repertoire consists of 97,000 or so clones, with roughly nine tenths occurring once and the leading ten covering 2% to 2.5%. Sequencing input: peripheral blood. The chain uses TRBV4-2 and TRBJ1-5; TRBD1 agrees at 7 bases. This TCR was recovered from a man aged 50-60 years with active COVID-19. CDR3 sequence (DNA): TGTGCCAGCAGCCACCCGTCCAGGGGGATAAATCAGCCCCAGCATTTT. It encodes CASSHPSRGINQPQHF.